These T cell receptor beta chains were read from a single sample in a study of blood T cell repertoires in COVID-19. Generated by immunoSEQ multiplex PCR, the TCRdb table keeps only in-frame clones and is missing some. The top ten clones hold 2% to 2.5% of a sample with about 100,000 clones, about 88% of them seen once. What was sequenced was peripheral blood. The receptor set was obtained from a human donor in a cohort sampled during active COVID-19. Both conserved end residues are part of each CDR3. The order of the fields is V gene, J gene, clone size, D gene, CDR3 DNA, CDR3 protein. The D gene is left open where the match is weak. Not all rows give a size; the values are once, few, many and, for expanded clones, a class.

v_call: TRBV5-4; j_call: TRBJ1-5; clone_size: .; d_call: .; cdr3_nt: TGTGCCAGCAGCTTGGGTGGCAGGGCTGGCAATCAGCCCCAGCATTTT; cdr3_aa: CASSLGGRAGNQPQHF
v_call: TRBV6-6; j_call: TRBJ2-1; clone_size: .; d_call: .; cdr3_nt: TGTGCCAGCAGTTACCCTGGCAACAATGAGCAGTTCTTC; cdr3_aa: CASSYPGNNEQFF
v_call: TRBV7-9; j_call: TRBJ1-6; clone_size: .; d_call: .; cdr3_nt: TGTGCCAGCGGCAAGATAGGGGTTCACCCAGATTCACCCCTCCACTTT; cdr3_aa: CASGKIGVHPDSPLHF
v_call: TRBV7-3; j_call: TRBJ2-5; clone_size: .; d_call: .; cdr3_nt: TGTGCCAGCAGCCTATTGGGGGGGCGTGAGACCCAGTACTTC; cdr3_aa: CASSLLGGRETQYF
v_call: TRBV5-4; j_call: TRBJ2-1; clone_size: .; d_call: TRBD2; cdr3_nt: TGTGCCAGCAGACCTAGCGGAGAGGAGCAGTTCTTC; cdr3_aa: CASRPSGEEQFF
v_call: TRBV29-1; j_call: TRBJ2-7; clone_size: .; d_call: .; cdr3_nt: TGCAGCGTTGAAATGTCAGGTACCTACTACGAGCAGTACTTC; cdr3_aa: CSVEMSGTYYEQYF
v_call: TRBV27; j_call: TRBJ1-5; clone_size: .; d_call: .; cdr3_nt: TGTGCCAGCAGTTTATCGGGGATGGGGGCTCAGCCCCAGCATTTT; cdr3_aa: CASSLSGMGAQPQHF
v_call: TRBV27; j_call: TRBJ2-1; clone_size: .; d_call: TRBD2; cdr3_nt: TGTGCCAGCATTAGCGGGGAGGGCCTTAGGTACAATGAGCAGTTCTTC; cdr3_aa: CASISGEGLRYNEQFF
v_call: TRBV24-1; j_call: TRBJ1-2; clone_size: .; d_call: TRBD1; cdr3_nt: TGTGCCACCAGTCCGGGACAGGGGGTAGGAGTGTATGGCTACACCTTC; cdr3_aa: CATSPGQGVGVYGYTF
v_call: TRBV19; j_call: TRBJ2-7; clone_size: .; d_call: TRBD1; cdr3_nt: TGTGCCAGTAGTACCTACCGGACAGGGAGGAACGAGCAGTACTTC; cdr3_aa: CASSTYRTGRNEQYF
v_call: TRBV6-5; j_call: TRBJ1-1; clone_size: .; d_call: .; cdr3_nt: TGTGCCAGCAGTTACGCTTCAGGGTATAAGGCTGAAGCTTTCTTT; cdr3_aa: CASSYASGYKAEAFF
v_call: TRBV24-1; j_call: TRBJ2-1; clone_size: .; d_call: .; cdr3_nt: TGTGCCACCAGTGAGGGACATAAGTACAATGAGCAGTTCTTC; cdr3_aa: CATSEGHKYNEQFF
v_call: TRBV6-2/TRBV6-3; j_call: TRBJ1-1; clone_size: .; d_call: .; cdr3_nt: TGTGCCAGCAGTAGAGTGGGCGGGGACACTGAAGCTTTCTTT; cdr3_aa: CASSRVGGDTEAFF
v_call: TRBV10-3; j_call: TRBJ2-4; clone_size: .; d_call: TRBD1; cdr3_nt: TGTGCCATCAGCGTGGGACAGGGGGCCGAGGGGGCCAAAAACATTCAGTACTTC; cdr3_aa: CAISVGQGAEGAKNIQYF
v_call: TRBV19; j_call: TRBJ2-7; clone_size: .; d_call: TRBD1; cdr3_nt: TGTGCCAGTAGTATGGGGTCAGGGGGATACGAGCAGTACTTC; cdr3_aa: CASSMGSGGYEQYF
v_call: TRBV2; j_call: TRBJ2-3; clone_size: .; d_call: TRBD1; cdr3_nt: TGTGCCAGCAGGAACGACAGGGGCGGGTGGAATACGCAGTATTTT; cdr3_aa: CASRNDRGGWNTQYF
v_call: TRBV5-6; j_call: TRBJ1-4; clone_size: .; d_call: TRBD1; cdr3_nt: TGTGCCAGCAGCCTGGGGACAGCAACTAATGAAAAACTGTTTTTT; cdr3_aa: CASSLGTATNEKLFF
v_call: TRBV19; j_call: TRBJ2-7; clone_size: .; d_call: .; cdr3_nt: TGTGCCAGTAGCCTCTCTGGCGGGCCCTCCTACGAGCAGTACTTC; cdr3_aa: CASSLSGGPSYEQYF
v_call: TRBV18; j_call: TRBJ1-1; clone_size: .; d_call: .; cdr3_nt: TGTGCCAGCTCACCACCCCGACAGATTGAAGCTTTCTTT; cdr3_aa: CASSPPRQIEAFF
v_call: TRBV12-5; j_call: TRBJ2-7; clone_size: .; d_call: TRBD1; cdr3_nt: TGTGCTAGTGGTCCCAACCGGGAAAACCTCGGGACAGACACATACGGGCAGTACTTC; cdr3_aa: CASGPNRENLGTDTYGQYF
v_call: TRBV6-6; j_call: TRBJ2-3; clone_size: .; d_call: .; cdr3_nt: TGTGCCAGCAGTTATGGGCAGGATCTAGATACGCAGTATTTT; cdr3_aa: CASSYGQDLDTQYF
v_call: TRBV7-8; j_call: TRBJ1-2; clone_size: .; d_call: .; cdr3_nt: TGTGCCAGCAGCTTGGACCTCGGGGGGTATGGCTACACCTTC; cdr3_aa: CASSLDLGGYGYTF
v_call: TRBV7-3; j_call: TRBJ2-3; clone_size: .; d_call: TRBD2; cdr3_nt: TGTGCCAGCAGCTCCCTGACTAGCGGGGGCATCACAGATACGCAGTATTTT; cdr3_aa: CASSSLTSGGITDTQYF
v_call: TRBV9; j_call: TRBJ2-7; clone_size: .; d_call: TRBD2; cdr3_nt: TGTGCCAGCAGCGTAGGACTAGCGGGAACCTACGAGCAGTACTTC; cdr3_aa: CASSVGLAGTYEQYF
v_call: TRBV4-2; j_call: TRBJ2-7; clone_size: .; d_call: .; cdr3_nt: TGTGCCAGCAGCCAAGATAGGGGGAACCCCCTAGGGAAATTCTACGAGCAGTACTTC; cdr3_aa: CASSQDRGNPLGKFYEQYF
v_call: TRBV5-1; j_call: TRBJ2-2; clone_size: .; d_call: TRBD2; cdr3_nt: TGCGCCAGCAGCCCCACTAGCGGGGTAGTGAACACCGGGGAGCTGTTTTTT; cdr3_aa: CASSPTSGVVNTGELFF
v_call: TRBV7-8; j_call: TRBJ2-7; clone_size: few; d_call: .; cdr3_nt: TGTGCCAGCAGCTTGGGGACCTCGGGGGTCGGCTACGAGCAGTACTTC; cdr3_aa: CASSLGTSGVGYEQYF
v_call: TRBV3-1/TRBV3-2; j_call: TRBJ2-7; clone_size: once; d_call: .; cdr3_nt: TGTGCCAGCAGCCTTGGGGGCTACTCCTACGAGCAGTACTTC; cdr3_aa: CASSLGGYSYEQYF
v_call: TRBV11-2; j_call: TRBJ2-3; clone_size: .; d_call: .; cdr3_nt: TGTGCCAGCAGCTTCCCCCCGTTCGATACGCAGTATTTT; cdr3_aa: CASSFPPFDTQYF
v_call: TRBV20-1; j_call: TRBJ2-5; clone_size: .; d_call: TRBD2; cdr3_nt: TGCAGTGCTAGTGGTAGCGGGGAAGAGACCCAGTACTTC; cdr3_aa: CSASGSGEETQYF
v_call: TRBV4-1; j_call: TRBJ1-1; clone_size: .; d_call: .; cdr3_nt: TGCGCCAGCAGCCCGCCCATCGGGGGTGAAGCTTTCTTT; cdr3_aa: CASSPPIGGEAFF
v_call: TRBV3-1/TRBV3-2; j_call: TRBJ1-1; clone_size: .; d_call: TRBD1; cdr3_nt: TGTGCCAGCAGCCGGAGAGACAGGGGGGCATGGAACACTGAAGCTTTCTTT; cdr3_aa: CASSRRDRGAWNTEAFF
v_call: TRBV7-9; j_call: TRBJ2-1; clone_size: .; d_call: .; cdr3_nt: TGTGCCAGCAGCCCCCGGTCCGGCTACAATGAGCAGTTCTTC; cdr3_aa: CASSPRSGYNEQFF
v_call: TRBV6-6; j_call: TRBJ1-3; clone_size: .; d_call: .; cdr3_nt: TGTGCCAGCAGTTTCCAACGGGACTCTGGAAACACCATATATTTT; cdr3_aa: CASSFQRDSGNTIYF
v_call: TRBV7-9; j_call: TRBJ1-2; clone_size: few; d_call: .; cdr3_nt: TGTGCCAGCAGCTTTGGGGAGGGCTACACCTTC; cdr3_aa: CASSFGEGYTF
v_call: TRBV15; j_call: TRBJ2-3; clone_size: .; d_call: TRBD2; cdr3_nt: TGTGCCACCAGCAGAGAGGGGGGGGACACAGATACGCAGTATTTT; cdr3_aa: CATSREGGDTDTQYF
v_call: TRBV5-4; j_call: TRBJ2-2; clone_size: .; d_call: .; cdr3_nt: TGTGCCAGCAGCTTGAACGGGAACACCGGGGAGCTGTTTTTT; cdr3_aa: CASSLNGNTGELFF
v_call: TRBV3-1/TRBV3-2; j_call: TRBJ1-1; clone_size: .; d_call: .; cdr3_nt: TGTGCCAGCAGCCATAACAGGGTGCGGAACACTGAAGCTTTCTTT; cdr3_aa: CASSHNRVRNTEAFF
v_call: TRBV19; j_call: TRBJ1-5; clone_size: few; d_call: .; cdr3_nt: TGTGCCAGTAGTACTCCGGAGGCGGGTCAGCCCCAGCATTTT; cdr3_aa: CASSTPEAGQPQHF
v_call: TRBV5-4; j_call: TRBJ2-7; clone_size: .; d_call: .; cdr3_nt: TGTGCCAGCAGGTTGGGAGGTAGCGGTATTAATATTTACGAGCAGTACTTC; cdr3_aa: CASRLGGSGINIYEQYF
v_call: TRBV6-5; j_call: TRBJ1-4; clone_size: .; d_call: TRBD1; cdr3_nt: TGTGCCAGCATCCAGGGGCAGGGGGCTAATGAAAAACTGTTTTTT; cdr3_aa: CASIQGQGANEKLFF
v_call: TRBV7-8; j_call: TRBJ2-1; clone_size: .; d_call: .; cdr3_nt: TGTGCCAGCAGCTTAGTGCAGGGCTCCTACAATGAGCAGTTCTTC; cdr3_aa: CASSLVQGSYNEQFF
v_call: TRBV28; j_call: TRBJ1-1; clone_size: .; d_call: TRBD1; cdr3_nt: TGTGCCAGCAGCCGAGGGGGGACAGGTTTTAACACTGAAGCTTTCTTT; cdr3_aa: CASSRGGTGFNTEAFF
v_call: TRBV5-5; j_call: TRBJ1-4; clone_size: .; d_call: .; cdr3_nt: TGTGCCAGCAGCTTGACCGTCTATAATGAAAAACTGTTTTTT; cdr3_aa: CASSLTVYNEKLFF
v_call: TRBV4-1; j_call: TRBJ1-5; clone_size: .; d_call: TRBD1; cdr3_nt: TGCGCCAGCAGCCAAGTCTGGGACAGGGGACAGTTGGGACAGCCCCAGCATTTT; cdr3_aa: CASSQVWDRGQLGQPQHF
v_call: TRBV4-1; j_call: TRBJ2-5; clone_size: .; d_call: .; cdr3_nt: TGCGCCAGCAGCCAAGGACTGGCAGTGGAAGAGACCCAGTACTTC; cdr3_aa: CASSQGLAVEETQYF
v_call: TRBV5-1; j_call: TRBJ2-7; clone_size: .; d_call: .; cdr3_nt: TGCGCCAGCAGCTCCACTACCTCCTACGAGCAGTACTTC; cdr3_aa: CASSSTTSYEQYF
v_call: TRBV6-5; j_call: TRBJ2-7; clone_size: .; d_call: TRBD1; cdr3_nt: TGTGCCAGCAGTTCGAAACAGGGGGTAGGTGCCGAGCAGTACTTC; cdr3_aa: CASSSKQGVGAEQYF
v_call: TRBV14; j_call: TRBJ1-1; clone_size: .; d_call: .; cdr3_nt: TGTGCCAGCAGCCAGGCCAGATTGAACACTGAAGCTTTCTTT; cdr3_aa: CASSQARLNTEAFF
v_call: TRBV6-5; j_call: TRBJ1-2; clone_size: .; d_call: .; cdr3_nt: TGTGCCAGCAGTTACGACAGGAGATATGGCTACACCTTC; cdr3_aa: CASSYDRRYGYTF
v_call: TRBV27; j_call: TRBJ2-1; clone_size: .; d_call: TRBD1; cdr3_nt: TGTGCCAGCAGTAACGCTCCGGACAGGGGAATTATGTACAATGAGCAGTTCTTC; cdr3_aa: CASSNAPDRGIMYNEQFF
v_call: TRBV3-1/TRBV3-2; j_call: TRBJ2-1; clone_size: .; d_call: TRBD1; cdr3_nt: TGTGCCAGCAGCCAAGGGACAGGGTTCAATGAGCAGTTCTTC; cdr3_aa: CASSQGTGFNEQFF
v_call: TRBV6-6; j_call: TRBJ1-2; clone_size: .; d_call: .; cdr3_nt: TGTGCCGGCCGAGATGGGGGCGTCCCTAACTATGGCTACACCTTC; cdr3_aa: CAGRDGGVPNYGYTF
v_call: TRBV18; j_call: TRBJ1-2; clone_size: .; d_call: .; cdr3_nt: TGTGCCAGCTCACCCTTAGCCGACTATGGCTACACCTTC; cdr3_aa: CASSPLADYGYTF
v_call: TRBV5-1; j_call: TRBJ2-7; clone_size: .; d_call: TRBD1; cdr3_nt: TGCGCCAGCAGCTTCCGGGACAGAACGCACGAGCAGTACTTC; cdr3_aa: CASSFRDRTHEQYF